One sample yielded the 16 T cell receptor beta chains listed below, sequenced in a study of blood T cell repertoires in COVID-19. Sequenced by immunoSEQ multiplex PCR; TCRdb stores in-frame clones only, minus some. The sample lists approximately 390,000 clones, around 90% seen once, with 6.5% to 7% in the top ten. Sequencing was carried out using peripheral blood. Receptors were obtained from a man between 18 and 35 years old with active or convalescent COVID-19.

Details on this clone: The same CDR3 can be traced to other DNA sequences in this sample. This chain's CDR3 is CASSQAGMNTEAFF. DNA for the CDR3: TGTGCCAGCAGCCAAGCGGGGATGAACACTGAAGCTTTCTTT. The chain carries TRBV14 and TRBJ1-1; D is uncertain. Germline V gene data show CDR1 as SGHDN and CDR2 as FVKESK. This CDR3 spans 14 amino acids. V dropped 1 base and J dropped 0 bases, with 6 bases sitting between them.

The CDR3 reads CASSLGRGAQTTDTQYF. CDR3 coding DNA: TGTGCCAGCAGCTTAGGTCGGGGGGCCCAGACTACAGATACGCAGTATTTT. This chain joins TRBV7-9 and TRBJ2-3; weak D call: TRBD2 (7 bases). V lost 1 base to trimming and J lost 3 bases, with 17 bases between them. The CDR3 sequence is 17 residues long. CDR1 and CDR2 (germline): SEHNR, FQNEAQ (reference sequence).

This clone has only one observation. The chain combines TRBV7-9 with TRBJ2-7, with D unresolved. From germline, CDR1 is SEHNR and CDR2 FQNEAQ (reference sequence). The V end lost 4 bases, the J end lost 3 bases, and 16 bases lay between the germline ends. The CDR3 totals 15 residues. The CDR3 region has the DNA TGTGCCAGCAGCTACGCCGGGTCGGGTAACTACGAGCAGTACTTC. This translates into CASSYAGSGNYEQYF. The whole variable domain, remainder taken from reference TRBV7-9 and TRBJ2-7, is DTGVSQNPRHKITKRGQNVTFRCDPISEHNRLYWYRQTLGQGPEFLTYFQNEAQLEKSRLLSDRFSAERPKGSFSTLEIQRTEQGDSAMYLCASSYAGSGNYEQYFGPGTRLTVT.

The V call is TRBV19, the J call TRBJ2-5, with TRBD1 matching over 8 bases. CDR3 length: 16 residues. Trimming cost V 3 bases and J 2 bases; bases outside gene matches: 8. The germline CDR1 and CDR2 sequences are LNHDA and SQIVND (reference sequence). The CDR3 loop is CASSIVLGQGQETQYF. The CDR3 DNA reads as TGTGCCAGTAGTATCGTCCTTGGACAGGGACAAGAGACCCAGTACTTC.

This chain connects TRBV5-4 to TRBJ1-2, with D perhaps TRBD1 (5 bases). In germline, CDR1 is SGHNT, CDR2 YYREEE (reference sequence). Trimming shortened V by 4 bases and J by 5 bases, and 18 bases separated the two germline ends. The CDR3 is 15 residues long. CDR3 protein: CASSPLSGAQYGYTF. Here the CDR3 DNA reads TGTGCCAGCAGCCCACTATCTGGGGCCCAGTATGGCTACACCTTC.

The chain uses TRBV6-6 and TRBJ1-2; 8 nucleotides align to TRBD1. Trimming at V came to 0 bases and at J to 3 bases, leaving 6 bases not matched to a gene. This CDR3 comprises 16 residues. Germline V CDR1 and CDR2: MNHNY, SVGAGI (reference sequence). This CDR3 is CASSYSMGQVDYGYTF. CDR3 bases: TGTGCCAGCAGTTACTCGATGGGACAGGTCGACTATGGCTACACCTTC.

The chain carries TRBV7-3 and TRBJ1-2; no definite D call. The V gene lost 2 bases and the J gene lost 13 bases, with 14 bases spanning the gap. Germline CDR1 and CDR2: SGHTA and FQGTGA. The CDR3 is made up of 12 amino acids. Here the CDR3 reads CASSLDGLVLTF. The CDR3 DNA is TGTGCCAGCAGCTTAGACGGGTTAGTCCTCACCTTC.

This clone was seen a single time. The rearrangement joins TRBV5-6 to TRBJ2-5, with TRBD2 identical over 8 bases. With V trimmed by 4 bases and J by 4 bases, 21 bases remained unmatched. CDR3 length: 19 amino acids. CDR1 is SGHDT, CDR2 YYEEEE, per germline. The CDR3 is CASSPLRTGGGGPGETQYF. The CDR3 bases are TGTGCCAGCAGCCCGTTACGGACCGGAGGCGGGGGGCCGGGAGAGACCCAGTACTTC.

V and J are TRBV7-7 and TRBJ2-1; 9 bases align to TRBD2. With 5 bases clipped from V and 5 bases from J, the junction kept 4 bases outside the gene matches. The CDR3 contains 14 residues. CDR1 SSHAT and CDR2 FNYEAQ come from the germline V gene (reference sequence). CDR3 sequence (DNA): TGTGCCAGCAGCCCCGGACTAGCGAACAATGAGCAGTTCTTC. Protein: CASSPGLANNEQFF.

The chain is built from TRBV27 and TRBJ1-4, with unresolved D. CDR1 MNHEY and CDR2 SMNVEV come from the germline V gene (reference sequence). V dropped 0 bases and J dropped 7 bases, with 15 bases sitting between them. The CDR3 runs to 16 residues. CDR3 sequence (DNA): TGTGCCAGCAGTTTATCCTCCCGGGGAGGGAGTGAAAAACTGTTTTTT. Its protein product is CASSLSSRGGSEKLFF. The whole variable domain, remainder taken from reference TRBV27 and TRBJ1-4, is EAQVTQNPRYLITVTGKKLTVTCSQNMNHEYMSWYRQDPGLGLRQIYYSMNVEVTDKGDVPEGYKVSRKEKRNFPLILESPSPNQTSLYFCASSLSSRGGSEKLFFGSGTQLSVL.

This clone has just one count. The chain joins TRBV9 to TRBJ2-1; D is ambiguous. In germline, CDR1 is SGDLS, CDR2 YYNGEE. Trimming stripped 7 bases from V and 7 bases from J, with 15 bases between. The CDR3 loop spans 13 amino acids. The CDR3 loop is CASPPAAQNEQFF. The CDR3 DNA sequence: TGTGCCAGCCCCCCCGCTGCTCAGAATGAGCAGTTCTTC.

This chain uses TRBV29-1 with TRBJ1-2; 7 bases fit TRBD1. The V and J ends lost 8 bases and 9 bases, in that order; junction bases with no gene match: 15. The CDR3 consists of 13 residues. CDR1 and CDR2 (germline): SQVTM, ANQGSEA. Here the CDR3 DNA reads TGCAGCTCATCCATAGGGGGCAGGTCGAGCTACACCTTC. Its translation is CSSSIGGRSSYTF.

This clone was counted once. V usage is TRBV6-5 and J usage is TRBJ1-2, with D possibly being TRBD1 (5 bases). V was pared by 5 bases and J by 6 bases, with 16 bases between. The germline gives CDR1 MNHEY, CDR2 SVGAGI. The CDR3 contains 14 residues. In DNA form, the CDR3 reads TGTGCCAGCAGTAAACCCAGGCAGGGCGATGGCTACACCTTC. This sequence encodes CASSKPRQGDGYTF.

This chain connects TRBV5-1 to TRBJ1-2; possible D gene TRBD1, 5 bases. Germline-derived CDR1 and CDR2 are SGHRS and YFSETQ. The CDR3 is made up of 14 amino acids. V lost 1 base and J lost 2, with 9 bases in between. CDR3 in DNA: TGCGCCAGCAGCTTGTCGTACAGGAACTATGGCTACACCTTC. This encodes CASSLSYRNYGYTF. Full variable domain (outside the CDR3, taken from reference TRBV5-1 and TRBJ1-2): KAGVTQTPRYLIKTRGQQVTLSCSPISGHRSVSWYQQTPGQGLQFLFEYFSETQRNKGNFPGRFSGRQFSNSRSEMNVSTLELGDSALYLCASSLSYRNYGYTFGSGTRLTVV.

This chain links TRBV2 with TRBJ1-6, with 8 bases lining up with TRBD1. CDR3 length: 14 residues. Germline V lookup: CDR1 SNHLY, CDR2 FYNNEI. The V segment lost 8 bases and the J segment 10 bases; nucleotides outside the gene matches: 10. Written as DNA, the CDR3 is TGTGCCAGCGTGTTTTCTACAGGGGGATCACCCCTCCACTTT. Residues: CASVFSTGGSPLHF.

This chain uses TRBV7-9 with TRBJ2-5; 9 bases match TRBD1. CDR3 length: 15 residues. Germline values: CDR1 SEHNR, CDR2 FQNEAQ (reference sequence). J lost 4 bases, V lost 4 bases, and 7 bases had no gene match. Written as DNA, the CDR3 is TGTGCCAGCAGCTCAGAGGGACAGGGTGTAGAGACCCAGTACTTC. Protein product: CASSSEGQGVETQYF.